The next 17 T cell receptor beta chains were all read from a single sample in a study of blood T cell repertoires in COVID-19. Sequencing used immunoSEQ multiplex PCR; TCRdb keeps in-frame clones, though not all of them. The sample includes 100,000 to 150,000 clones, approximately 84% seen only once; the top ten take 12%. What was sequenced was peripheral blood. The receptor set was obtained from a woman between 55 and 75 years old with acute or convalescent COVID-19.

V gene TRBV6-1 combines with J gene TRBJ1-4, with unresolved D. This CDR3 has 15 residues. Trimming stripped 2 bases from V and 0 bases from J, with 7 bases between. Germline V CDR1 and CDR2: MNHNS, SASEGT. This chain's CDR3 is CASSESSATNEKLFF. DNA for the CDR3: TGTGCCAGCAGTGAATCCTCCGCAACTAATGAAAAACTGTTTTTT.

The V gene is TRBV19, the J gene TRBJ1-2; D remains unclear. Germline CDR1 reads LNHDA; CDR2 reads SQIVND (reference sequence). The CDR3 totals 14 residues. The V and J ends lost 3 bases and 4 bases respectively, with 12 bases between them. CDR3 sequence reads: CASSIEAGVYGYTF. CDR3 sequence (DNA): TGTGCCAGTAGTATCGAGGCCGGTGTCTATGGCTACACCTTC.

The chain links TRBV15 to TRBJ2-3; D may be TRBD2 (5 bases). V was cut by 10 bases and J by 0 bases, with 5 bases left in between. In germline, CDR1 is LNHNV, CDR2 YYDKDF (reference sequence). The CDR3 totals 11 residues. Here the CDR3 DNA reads TGTGCCATAGCGAGCACAGATACGCAGTATTTT. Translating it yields CAIASTDTQYF.

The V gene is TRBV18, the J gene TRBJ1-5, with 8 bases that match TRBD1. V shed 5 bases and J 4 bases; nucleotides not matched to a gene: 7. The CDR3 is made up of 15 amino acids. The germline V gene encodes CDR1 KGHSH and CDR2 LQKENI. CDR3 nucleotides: TGTGCCAGCTCATCCGGGACAGGTTCTAATCAGCCCCAGCATTTT. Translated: CASSSGTGSNQPQHF. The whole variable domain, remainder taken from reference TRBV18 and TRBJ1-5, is NAGVMQNPRHLVRRRGQEARLRCSPMKGHSHVYWYRQLPEEGLKFMVYLQKENIIDESGMPKERFSAEFPKEGPSILRIQQVVRGDSAAYFCASSSGTGSNQPQHFGDGTRLSIL.

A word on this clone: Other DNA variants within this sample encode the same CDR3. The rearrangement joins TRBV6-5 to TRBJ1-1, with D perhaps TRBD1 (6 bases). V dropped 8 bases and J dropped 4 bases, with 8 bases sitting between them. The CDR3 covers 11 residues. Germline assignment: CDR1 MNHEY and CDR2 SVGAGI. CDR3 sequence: CASSRGTEAFF. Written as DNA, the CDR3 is TGTGCCAGCTCCAGGGGCACTGAAGCTTTCTTT.

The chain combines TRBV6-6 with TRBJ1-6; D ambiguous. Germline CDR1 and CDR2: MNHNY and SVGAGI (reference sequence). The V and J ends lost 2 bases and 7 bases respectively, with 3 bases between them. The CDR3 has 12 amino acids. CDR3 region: CASSYRNSPLHF. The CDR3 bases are TGTGCCAGCAGTTACCGGAATTCACCCCTCCACTTT.

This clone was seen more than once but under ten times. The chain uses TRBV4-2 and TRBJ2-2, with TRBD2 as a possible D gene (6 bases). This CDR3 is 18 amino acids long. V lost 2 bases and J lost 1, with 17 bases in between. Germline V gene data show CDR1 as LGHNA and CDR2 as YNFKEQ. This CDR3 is CASSQFLRRDRNTGELFF. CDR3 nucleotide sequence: TGTGCCAGCAGCCAATTTCTTCGGAGGGACCGGAACACCGGGGAGCTGTTTTTT.

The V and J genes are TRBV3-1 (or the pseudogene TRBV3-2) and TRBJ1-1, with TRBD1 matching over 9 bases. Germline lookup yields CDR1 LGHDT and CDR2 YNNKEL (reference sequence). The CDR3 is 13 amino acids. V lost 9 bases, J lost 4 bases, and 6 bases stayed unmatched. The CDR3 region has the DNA TGTGCCAGTTCGGGACAGGGAGGCACTGAAGCTTTCTTT. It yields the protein CASSGQGGTEAFF.

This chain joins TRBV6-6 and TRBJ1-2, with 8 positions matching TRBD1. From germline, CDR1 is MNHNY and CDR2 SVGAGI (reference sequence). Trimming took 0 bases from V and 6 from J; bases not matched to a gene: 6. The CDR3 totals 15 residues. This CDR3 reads CASSYSTGEGDGYTF. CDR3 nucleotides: TGTGCCAGCAGTTACTCGACAGGGGAGGGGGATGGCTACACCTTC.

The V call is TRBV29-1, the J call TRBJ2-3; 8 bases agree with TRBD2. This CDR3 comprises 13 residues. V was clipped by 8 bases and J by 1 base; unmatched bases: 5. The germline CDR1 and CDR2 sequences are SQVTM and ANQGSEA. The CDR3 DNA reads TGCAGCCTAGGACTAGCCGGCACAGATACGCAGTATTTT. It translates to CSLGLAGTDTQYF.

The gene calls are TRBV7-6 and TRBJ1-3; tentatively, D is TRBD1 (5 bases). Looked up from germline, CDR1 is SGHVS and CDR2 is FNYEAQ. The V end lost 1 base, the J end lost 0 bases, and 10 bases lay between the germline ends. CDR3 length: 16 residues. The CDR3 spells CASSLVYGGSGNTIYF. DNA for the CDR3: TGTGCCAGCAGCTTAGTTTACGGGGGCTCTGGAAACACCATATATTTT.

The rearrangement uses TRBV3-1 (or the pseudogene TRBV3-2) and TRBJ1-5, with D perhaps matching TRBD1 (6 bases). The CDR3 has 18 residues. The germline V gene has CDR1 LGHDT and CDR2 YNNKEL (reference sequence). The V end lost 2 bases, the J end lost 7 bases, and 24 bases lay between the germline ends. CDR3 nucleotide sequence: TGTGCCAGCAGCCAACGTGGGCAGGGACACCCGTTGGACCAGCCCCAGCATTTT. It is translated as CASSQRGQGHPLDQPQHF.

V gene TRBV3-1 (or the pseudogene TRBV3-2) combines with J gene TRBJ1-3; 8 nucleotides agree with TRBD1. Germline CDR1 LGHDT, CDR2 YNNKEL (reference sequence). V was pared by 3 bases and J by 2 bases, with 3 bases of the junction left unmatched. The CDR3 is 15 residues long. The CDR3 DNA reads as TGTGCCAGCAGCCAGCAGGGGGCTACTGGAAACACCATATATTTT. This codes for CASSQQGATGNTIYF.

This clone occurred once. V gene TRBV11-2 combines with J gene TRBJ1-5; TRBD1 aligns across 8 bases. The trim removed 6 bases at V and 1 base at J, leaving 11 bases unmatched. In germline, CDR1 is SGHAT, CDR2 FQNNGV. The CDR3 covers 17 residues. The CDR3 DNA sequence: TGTGCCAGCAGTATCGGACAGGGTTTGTTCAGCAATCAGCCCCAGCATTTT. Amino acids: CASSIGQGLFSNQPQHF.

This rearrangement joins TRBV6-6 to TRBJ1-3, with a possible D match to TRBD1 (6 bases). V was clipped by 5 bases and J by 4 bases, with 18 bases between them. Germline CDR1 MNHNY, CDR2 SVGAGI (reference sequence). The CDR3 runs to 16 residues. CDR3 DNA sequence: TGTGCCAGCAGTCAATTCAGGGGAAGAAGGGGAAACACCATATATTTT. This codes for CASSQFRGRRGNTIYF.

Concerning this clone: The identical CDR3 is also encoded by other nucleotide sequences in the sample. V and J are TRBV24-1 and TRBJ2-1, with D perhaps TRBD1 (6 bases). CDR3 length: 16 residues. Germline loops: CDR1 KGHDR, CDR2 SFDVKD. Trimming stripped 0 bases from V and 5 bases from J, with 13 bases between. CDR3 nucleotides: TGTGCCACCAGTGATTTGGGGCAGGGGTTGGACAATGAGCAGTTCTTC. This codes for CATSDLGQGLDNEQFF.

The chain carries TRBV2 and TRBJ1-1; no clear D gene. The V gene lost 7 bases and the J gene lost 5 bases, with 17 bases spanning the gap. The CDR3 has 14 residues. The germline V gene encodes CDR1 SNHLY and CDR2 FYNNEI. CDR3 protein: CASTERRSGTEAFF. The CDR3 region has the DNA TGTGCCAGCACTGAGAGACGGTCCGGGACTGAAGCTTTCTTT.